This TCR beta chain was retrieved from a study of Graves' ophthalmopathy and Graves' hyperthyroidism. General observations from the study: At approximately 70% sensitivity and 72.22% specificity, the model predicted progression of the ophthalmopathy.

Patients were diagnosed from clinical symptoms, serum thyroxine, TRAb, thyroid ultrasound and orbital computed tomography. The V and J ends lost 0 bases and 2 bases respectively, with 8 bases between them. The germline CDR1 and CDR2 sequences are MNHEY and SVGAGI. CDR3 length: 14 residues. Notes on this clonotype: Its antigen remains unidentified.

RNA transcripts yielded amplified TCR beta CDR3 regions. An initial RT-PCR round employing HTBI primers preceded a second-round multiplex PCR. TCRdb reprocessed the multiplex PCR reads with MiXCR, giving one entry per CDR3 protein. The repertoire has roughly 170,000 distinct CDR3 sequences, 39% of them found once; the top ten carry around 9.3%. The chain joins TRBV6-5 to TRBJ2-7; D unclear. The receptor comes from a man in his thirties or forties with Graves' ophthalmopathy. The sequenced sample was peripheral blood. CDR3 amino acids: CASSYSFVAYEQYF. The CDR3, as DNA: TGTGCCAGCAGTTACTCGTTCGTTGCCTACGAGCAGTACTTC.